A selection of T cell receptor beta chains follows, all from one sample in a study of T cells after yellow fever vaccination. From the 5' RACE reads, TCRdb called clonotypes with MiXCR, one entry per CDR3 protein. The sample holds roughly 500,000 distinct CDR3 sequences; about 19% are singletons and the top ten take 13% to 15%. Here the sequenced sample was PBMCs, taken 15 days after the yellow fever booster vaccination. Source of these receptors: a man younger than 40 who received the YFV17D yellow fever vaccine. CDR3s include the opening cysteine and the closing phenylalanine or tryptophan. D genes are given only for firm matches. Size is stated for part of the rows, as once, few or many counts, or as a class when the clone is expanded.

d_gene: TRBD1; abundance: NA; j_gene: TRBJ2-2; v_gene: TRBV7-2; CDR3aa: CASSAPGQITGELFF; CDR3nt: TGTGCCAGCAGCGCGCCGGGACAGATCACCGGGGAGCTGTTTTTT
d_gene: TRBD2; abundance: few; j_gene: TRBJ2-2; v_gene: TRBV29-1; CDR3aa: CSVGAGGTGWALFF; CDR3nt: TGCAGCGTTGGAGCGGGAGGGACCGGTTGGGCGCTGTTTTTT
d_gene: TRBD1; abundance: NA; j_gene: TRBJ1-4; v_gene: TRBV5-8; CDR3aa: CASSPPQGEKLFF; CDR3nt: TGTGCCAGCAGCCCGCCACAGGGGGAAAAACTGTTTTTT
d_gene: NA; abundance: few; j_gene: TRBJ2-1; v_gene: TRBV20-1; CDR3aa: CSASHYNEQFF; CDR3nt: TGCAGTGCTTCGCACTACAATGAGCAGTTCTTC
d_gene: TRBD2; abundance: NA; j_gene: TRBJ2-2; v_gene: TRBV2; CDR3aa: CASSGRTSGNTGELFF; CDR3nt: TGTGCCAGCAGTGGAAGGACTAGCGGTAACACCGGGGAGCTGTTTTTT
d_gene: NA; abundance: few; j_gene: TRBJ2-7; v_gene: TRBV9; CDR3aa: CASSAGILSYEQYF; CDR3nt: TGTGCCAGCAGCGCGGGTATTCTCTCCTACGAGCAGTACTTC
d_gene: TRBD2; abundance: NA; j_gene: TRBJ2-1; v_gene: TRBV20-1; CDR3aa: CSARPLAGGPYNEQFF; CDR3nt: TGCAGTGCTAGACCTCTAGCGGGAGGGCCCTACAATGAGCAGTTCTTC
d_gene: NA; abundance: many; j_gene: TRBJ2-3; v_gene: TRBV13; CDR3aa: CASAPRDHNTDTQYF; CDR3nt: TGTGCCAGCGCCCCCCGGGACCATAACACAGATACGCAGTATTTT
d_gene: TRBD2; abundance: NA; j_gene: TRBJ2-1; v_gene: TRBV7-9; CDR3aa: CASSLSSGLAGAEQFF; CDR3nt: TGTGCCAGCAGCTTAAGTTCGGGACTAGCGGGCGCTGAGCAGTTCTTC
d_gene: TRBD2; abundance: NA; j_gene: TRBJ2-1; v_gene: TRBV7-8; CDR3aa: CASSPRQREVVNEQFF; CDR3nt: TGTGCCAGCAGCCCAAGACAGCGGGAGGTCGTCAATGAGCAGTTCTTC
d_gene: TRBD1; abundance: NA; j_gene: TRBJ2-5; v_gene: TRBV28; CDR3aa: CASSSQTGYSETQYF; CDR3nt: TGTGCCAGCAGTTCCCAGACAGGGTACTCAGAGACCCAGTACTTC
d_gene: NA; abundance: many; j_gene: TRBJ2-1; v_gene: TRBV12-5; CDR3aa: CASGSAGYNEQFF; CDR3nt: TGTGCTAGTGGGTCTGCGGGGTACAATGAGCAGTTCTTC
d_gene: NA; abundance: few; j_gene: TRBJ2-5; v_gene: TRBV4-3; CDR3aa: CASSQSPLYQETQYF; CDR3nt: TGCGCCAGCAGCCAATCCCCACTGTACCAAGAGACCCAGTACTTC
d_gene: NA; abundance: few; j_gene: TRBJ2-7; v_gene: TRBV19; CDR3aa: CASSPGGLAEQYF; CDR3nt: TGTGCCAGTAGTCCCGGGGGACTTGCCGAGCAGTACTTC
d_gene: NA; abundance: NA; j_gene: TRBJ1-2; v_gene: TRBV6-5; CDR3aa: CASSYQGGAGYGYTF; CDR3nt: TGTGCCAGCAGTTATCAAGGAGGGGCTGGCTATGGCTACACCTTC
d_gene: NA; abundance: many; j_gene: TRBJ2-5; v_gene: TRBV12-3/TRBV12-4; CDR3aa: CASSLHGGKETQYF; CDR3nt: TGTGCCAGCAGTTTACATGGAGGAAAAGAGACCCAGTACTTC
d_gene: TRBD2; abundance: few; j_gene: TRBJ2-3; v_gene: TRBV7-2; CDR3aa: CASSGLAGVVTDTQYF; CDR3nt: TGTGCCAGCAGCGGCCTAGCGGGAGTTGTGACAGATACGCAGTATTTT
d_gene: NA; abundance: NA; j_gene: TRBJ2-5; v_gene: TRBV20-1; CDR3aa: CSAREVAGETQYF; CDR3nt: TGCAGTGCTAGAGAGGTGGCAGGGGAGACCCAGTACTTC
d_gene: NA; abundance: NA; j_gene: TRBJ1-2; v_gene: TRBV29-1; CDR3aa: CSVGGEGRYGYTF; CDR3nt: TGCAGCGTCGGAGGGGAGGGGCGATATGGCTACACCTTC
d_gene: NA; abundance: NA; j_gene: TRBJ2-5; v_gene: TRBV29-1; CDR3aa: CSVGQFQETQYF; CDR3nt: TGCAGCGTTGGACAGTTCCAAGAGACCCAGTACTTC
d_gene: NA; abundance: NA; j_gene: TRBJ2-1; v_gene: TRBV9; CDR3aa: CASSPHPQGYNEQFF; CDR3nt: TGTGCCAGCAGCCCCCACCCGCAGGGTTACAATGAGCAGTTCTTC
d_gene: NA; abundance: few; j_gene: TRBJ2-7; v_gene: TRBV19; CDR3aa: CASSAAGPYEQYF; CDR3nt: TGTGCCAGTAGTGCCGCCGGCCCCTACGAGCAGTACTTC
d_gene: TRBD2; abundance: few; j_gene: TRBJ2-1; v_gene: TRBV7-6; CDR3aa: CASSLRGAGGPDEQFF; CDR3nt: TGTGCCAGCAGCCTTCGGGGCGCGGGAGGGCCAGATGAGCAGTTCTTC
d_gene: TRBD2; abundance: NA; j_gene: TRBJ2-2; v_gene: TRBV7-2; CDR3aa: CASGPAQLAAGELFF; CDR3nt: TGTGCCAGCGGCCCGGCCCAGCTAGCGGCCGGGGAGCTGTTTTTT
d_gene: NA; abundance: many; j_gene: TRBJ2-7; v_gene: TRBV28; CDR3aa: CASSSPGPYEQYF; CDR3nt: TGTGCCAGCAGTTCCCCGGGACCCTACGAGCAGTACTTC
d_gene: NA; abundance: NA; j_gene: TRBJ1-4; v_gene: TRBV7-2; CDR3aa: CASSFGRLLTTNEKLFF; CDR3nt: TGTGCCAGCAGCTTCGGACGGCTACTAACAACTAATGAAAAACTGTTTTTT
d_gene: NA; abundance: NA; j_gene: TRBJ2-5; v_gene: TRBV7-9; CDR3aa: CASSNPGLIGETQYF; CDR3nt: TGTGCCAGCAGCAACCCCGGATTGATTGGGGAGACCCAGTACTTC
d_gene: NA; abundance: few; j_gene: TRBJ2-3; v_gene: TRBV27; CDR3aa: CASSPTQSGDTQYF; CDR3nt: TGTGCCAGCAGTCCCACCCAGTCAGGAGATACGCAGTATTTT
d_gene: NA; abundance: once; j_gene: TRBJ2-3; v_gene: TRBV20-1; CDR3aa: CRPDTDTQYF; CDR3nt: TGCAGACCGGACACAGATACGCAGTATTTT
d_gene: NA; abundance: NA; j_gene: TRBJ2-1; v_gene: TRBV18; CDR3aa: CASSPVAVNEQFF; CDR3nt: TGTGCCAGCTCACCCGTTGCGGTCAATGAGCAGTTCTTC
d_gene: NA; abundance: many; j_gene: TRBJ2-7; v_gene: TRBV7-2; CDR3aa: CASRLTPQSSYEQYF; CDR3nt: TGTGCCAGCAGACTAACCCCACAGAGCTCCTACGAGCAGTACTTC
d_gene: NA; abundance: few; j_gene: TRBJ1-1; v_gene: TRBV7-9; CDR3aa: CASSPGDPPGTEAFF; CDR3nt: TGTGCCAGCAGCCCCGGGGACCCCCCCGGCACTGAAGCTTTCTTT
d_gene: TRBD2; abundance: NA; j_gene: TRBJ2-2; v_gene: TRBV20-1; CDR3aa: CSARDRGGEGTSGRVTGELFF; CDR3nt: TGCAGTGCTAGAGATCGAGGGGGAGAAGGGACTAGCGGGAGGGTCACCGGGGAGCTGTTTTTT
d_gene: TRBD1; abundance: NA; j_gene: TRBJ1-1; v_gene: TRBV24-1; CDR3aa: CATSDLLAGGLNTEAFF; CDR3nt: TGTGCCACCAGTGATTTGTTGGCAGGGGGCTTGAACACTGAAGCTTTCTTT
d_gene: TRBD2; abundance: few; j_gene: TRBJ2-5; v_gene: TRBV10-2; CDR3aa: CASRPILTSGRTQETQYF; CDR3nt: TGCGCCAGCAGGCCCATTCTGACTAGCGGGAGAACACAAGAGACCCAGTACTTC
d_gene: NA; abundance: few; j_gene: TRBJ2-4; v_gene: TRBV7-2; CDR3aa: CASSSGTVNIQYF; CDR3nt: TGTGCCAGCAGCTCGGGGACGGTAAACATTCAGTACTTC
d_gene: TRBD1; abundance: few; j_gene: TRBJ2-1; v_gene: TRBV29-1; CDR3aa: CSVEDPGQLPYNEQFF; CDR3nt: TGCAGCGTTGAAGACCCGGGACAGTTACCTTACAATGAGCAGTTCTTC
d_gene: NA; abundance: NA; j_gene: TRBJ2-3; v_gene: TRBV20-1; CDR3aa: CSAEDGLDTQYF; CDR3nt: TGCAGTGCCGAGGATGGACTAGATACGCAGTATTTT
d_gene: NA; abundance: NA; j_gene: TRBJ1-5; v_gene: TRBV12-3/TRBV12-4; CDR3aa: CASSSYGGEEPQHF; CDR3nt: TGTGCCAGCAGTTCTTACGGAGGCGAGGAGCCCCAGCATTTT
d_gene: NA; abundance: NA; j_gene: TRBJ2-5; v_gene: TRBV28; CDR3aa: CASSKPGRETQYF; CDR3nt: TGTGCCAGCAGTAAGCCCGGTCGGGAGACCCAGTACTTC
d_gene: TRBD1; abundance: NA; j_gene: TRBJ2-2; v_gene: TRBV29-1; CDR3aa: CSGGTGSNTGELFF; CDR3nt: TGCAGCGGAGGGACAGGGTCGAACACCGGGGAGCTGTTTTTT
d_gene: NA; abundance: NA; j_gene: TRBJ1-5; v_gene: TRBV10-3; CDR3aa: CAISGGRDQPQHF; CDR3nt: TGTGCCATCAGTGGGGGGAGAGATCAGCCCCAGCATTTT